The 26 T cell receptor beta chains below were found in one sample sequenced in a study of blood T cells in healthy people across ages. Primers used in a second PCR of about 7 to 12 cycles were a sample-barcoded 5' primer and a J-beta primer mix. TCRdb used MiXCR to reprocess the 5' RACE reads, holding one entry per CDR3 protein. The table includes about 670,000 distinct CDR3 sequences, over 40% detected once. Sequenced sample: blood. These receptors were taken from an elderly man in good health.

The V call is TRBV7-3, the J call TRBJ2-2; D assignment may be TRBD1 or TRBD2 (5 bases each). V was clipped by 2 bases and J by 5 bases, with 9 bases between them. CDR3 length equals 14 residues. From germline, CDR1 is SGHTA and CDR2 FQGTGA. The CDR3 sequence: CASSLEWGTGELFF. In nucleotides, the CDR3 is TGTGCCAGCAGCTTAGAGTGGGGGACCGGGGAGCTGTTTTTT.

The rearrangement uses TRBV30 and TRBJ2-7, with 10 bases fitting TRBD2. There are 16 residues in the CDR3. The germline V gene encodes CDR1 GTSNPN and CDR2 SVGIG (reference sequence). The trim removed 0 bases at V and 7 bases at J, leaving 12 bases unmatched. The CDR3 nucleotides read TGTGCCTGGAGTGTACGGGGACGAGCGGGGGGGAGTGAGCAGTACTTC. Its translation is CAWSVRGRAGGSEQYF.

This clonotype was counted only a few times. The chain joins TRBV20-1 to TRBJ2-5; D might be TRBD2 (6 bases). With 5 bases removed from V and 2 bases from J, the gap between germline ends came to 15 bases. Looked up from germline, CDR1 is DFQATT and CDR2 is SNEGSKA (reference sequence). This CDR3 has 14 amino acids. DNA for the CDR3: TGCAGTGCTCACCTGACTAGAGGACAAGAGACCCAGTACTTC. It specifies CSAHLTRGQETQYF.

This clonotype showed up just a few times. The chain combines TRBV20-1 with TRBJ2-1; possible D gene TRBD2, 7 bases. Trimming pared 6 bases from V and 2 bases from J, leaving 17 bases between. CDR3 length: 15 amino acids. Germline assignment: CDR1 DFQATT and CDR2 SNEGSKA (reference sequence). The CDR3: CSAKGGGTAYNEQFF. CDR3 in DNA: TGCAGTGCCAAAGGCGGGGGCACCGCCTACAATGAGCAGTTCTTC.

This clonotype has at least ten counts. A much bigger clone sits one base away, suggesting this may be a read error. The chain employs TRBV27 and TRBJ2-5, with D possibly matching TRBD1 (5 bases). Germline V gene lookup returns CDR1 MNHEY and CDR2 SMNVEV (reference sequence). The CDR3 has 14 amino acids. V gave up 1 base and J gave up 3 bases, with 9 bases separating them. Here the CDR3 DNA reads TGTGCCAGCAGTTTATGGGGCAGGGAAGAGACCCAGTACTTC. Translated: CASSLWGREETQYF.

This clonotype was observed many times. The J gene is TRBJ2-5, the V gene TRBV29-1; maybe TRBD1 (6 bases). Trimming left V 4 bases short and J 5 bases short, with 20 bases between. The germline V gene encodes CDR1 SQVTM and CDR2 ANQGSEA. This CDR3 contains 15 residues. CDR3 residues: CSVVTPGTMVETQYF. CDR3 coding DNA: TGCAGCGTTGTGACGCCTGGGACAATGGTTGAGACCCAGTACTTC.

The J gene is TRBJ2-5, the V gene TRBV7-2; D unclear. Trimming stripped 7 bases from V and 5 bases from J, with 20 bases between. CDR1 is SGHTA and CDR2 is FQGNSA in the germline V gene. This CDR3 is built from 15 residues. The chain's CDR3 is CASNLFWGVGETQYF. The CDR3 nucleotides are TGTGCCAGCAACCTATTCTGGGGTGTCGGGGAGACCCAGTACTTC. Variable domain in full (rest from reference TRBV7-2 and TRBJ2-5): GAGVSQSPSNKVTEKGKDVELRCDPISGHTALYWYRQSLGQGLEFLIYFQGNSAPDKSGLPSDRFSAERTGGSVSTLTIQRTQQEDSAVYLCASNLFWGVGETQYFGPGTRLLVL.

This rearrangement joins TRBV9 to TRBJ2-7; 8 nucleotides line up with TRBD2. V lost 4 bases to trimming and J lost 4 bases; unmatched junction nucleotides: 10. The length of the CDR3 is 15 residues. The germline CDR1 and CDR2 sequences are SGDLS and YYNGEE. CDR3: CASSPQKAGVYEQYF. CDR3 sequence (DNA): TGTGCCAGCAGCCCACAAAAAGCGGGGGTTTACGAGCAGTACTTC.

The rearrangement uses TRBV9 and TRBJ1-2; TRBD1 aligns across 8 bases. Trimming at V came to 0 bases and at J to 4 bases, leaving 5 bases not matched to a gene. Germline V gene sequence: CDR1 SGDLS, CDR2 YYNGEE. The CDR3 totals 15 residues. The CDR3 loop reads CASSVADRGSYGYTF. CDR3 coding DNA: TGTGCCAGCAGCGTAGCAGACAGGGGAAGCTATGGCTACACCTTC.

CDR3 region: CSASDPQYF. In DNA, the CDR3 is TGCAGTGCTAGTGACCCCCAGTATTTT. This rearrangement joins TRBV20-1 to TRBJ2-3; D gene unclear. Germline loops: CDR1 DFQATT, CDR2 SNEGSKA (reference sequence). The CDR3 is made up of 9 amino acids. Trimming cost V 3 bases and J 12 bases, with 7 bases left between them.

This clonotype was seen a few times. The chain has TRBV7-9 and TRBJ2-7; perhaps TRBD2 as D (5 bases). Germline V gene lookup returns CDR1 SEHNR and CDR2 FQNEAQ (reference sequence). CDR3 size: 14 residues. Trimming removed 1 base at V and 2 bases at J, with 9 bases between. The CDR3 sequence is CASSLERAPYEQYF. Written as DNA, the CDR3 is TGTGCCAGCAGCTTAGAGAGGGCCCCCTACGAGCAGTACTTC.

Comment on this clonotype: Given a much more abundant clone one base away, this may be a read error. The chain couples TRBV6-2 or TRBV6-3 to TRBJ2-3; tentatively, D is TRBD2 (5 bases). The CDR3 contains 16 residues. CDR1 is MNHEY and CDR2 is SVGEGT in the germline V gene. V shed 7 bases and J shed 2 bases, with 19 bases lying between them. CDR3 residues: CASTPSGSGSTDTQYF. CDR3 coding DNA: TGTGCCAGCACCCCCTCGGGGAGCGGCTCCACAGATACGCAGTATTTT.

V gene TRBV6-6 combines with J gene TRBJ1-1, with D hard to call. Germline V gives CDR1 MNHNY, CDR2 SVGAGI (reference sequence). V lost 7 bases to trimming and J lost 4 bases, with 13 bases between them. CDR3 size: 13 residues. CDR3 sequence reads: CASTQWTRTEAFF. The DNA of the CDR3 is TGTGCCAGCACCCAGTGGACCCGCACTGAAGCTTTCTTT.

The rearrangement uses TRBV5-6 and TRBJ1-6; possibly TRBD1 for D (6 bases). Between the trimmed V and J ends, which lost 3 bases and 7 bases, there was a span of 14 bases. The germline V gene encodes CDR1 SGHDT and CDR2 YYEEEE. CDR3 length: 15 residues. CDR3 nucleotides: TGTGCCAGCAGCTCTTCAAGGGGGTACAATTCACCCCTCCACTTT. Protein: CASSSSRGYNSPLHF. Based on the CDR3 plus reference TRBV5-6 and TRBJ1-6, the full variable domain is DAGVTQSPTHLIKTRGQQVTLRCSPKSGHDTVSWYQQALGQGPQFIFQYYEEEERQRGNFPDRFSGHQFPNYSSELNVNALLLGDSALYLCASSSSRGYNSPLHFGNGTRLTVT.

V is TRBV6-4 and J is TRBJ1-6; 8 bases agree with TRBD1. The J segment lost 7 bases and the V segment lost 6 bases, leaving 5 bases of the junction unmatched. Germline V gives CDR1 MRHNA, CDR2 SNTAGT. The CDR3 has 14 amino acids. DNA of the CDR3: TGTGCCAGCAGAAGCACAGGGGGGAATTCACCCCTCCACTTT. The encoded protein is CASRSTGGNSPLHF.

CDR3 sequence: CSARDLPGRPFF. The CDR3 DNA reads as TGCAGTGCTAGAGATCTGCCTGGACGTCCGTTCTTC. J is TRBJ2-1 and V is TRBV20-1; D is uncertain. The CDR3 consists of 12 residues. CDR1 and CDR2 from the germline V gene are DFQATT and SNEGSKA (reference sequence). V shed 0 bases and J shed 15 bases, with 15 bases lying between them.

This clonotype appeared once. The chain recombines TRBV6-2 or TRBV6-3 with TRBJ2-2; 8 bases are a match to TRBD1. CDR1 is MNHEY and CDR2 is SVGEGT in the germline V gene. The CDR3 sequence is 15 residues long. The V and J ends lost 5 bases and 5 bases, in that order; junction bases with no gene match: 7. CDR3 sequence: CASSTTGGSTGELFF. In DNA, the CDR3 is TGTGCCAGCAGTACAACAGGGGGGAGTACCGGGGAGCTGTTTTTT.

The gene calls are TRBV3-1 and TRBJ2-3, with 13 nucleotides matching TRBD2. J lost 5 bases, V lost 4 bases, and 6 bases had no gene match. This CDR3 has 16 amino acids. The V gene's germline CDR1 is LGHDT and CDR2 YNNKEL (reference sequence). In nucleotides, the CDR3 is TGTGCCAGCAGCCCACTAGCGGGGGGGCCGGTAGATACGCAGTATTTT. Translating it yields CASSPLAGGPVDTQYF.

The chain carries TRBV27 and TRBJ2-5, with 8 nucleotides matching TRBD1. CDR3 size: 17 residues. Germline CDR1 and CDR2: MNHEY and SMNVEV (reference sequence). With V trimmed by 2 bases and J by 5 bases, 13 bases remained unmatched. CDR3 protein: CASSLKVEDRVMETQYF. The CDR3 DNA follows: TGTGCCAGCAGTTTAAAAGTCGAGGACAGGGTTATGGAGACCCAGTACTTC.

This clonotype came up many times. This rearrangement joins TRBV6-1 to TRBJ2-5; D ambiguous. This CDR3 comprises 12 residues. Germline CDR1 and CDR2: MNHNS and SASEGT. Trimming cost V 3 bases and J 5 bases, with 7 bases left between them. CDR3 residues: CASSERFETQYF. CDR3 DNA sequence: TGTGCCAGCAGTGAGAGGTTTGAGACCCAGTACTTC.

This chain joins TRBV29-1 and TRBJ1-2, with a weak D call TRBD1 (5 bases). This CDR3 contains 14 residues. Germline-derived CDR1 and CDR2 are SQVTM and ANQGSEA. Deletions cut 0 bases from V and 7 bases from J, with 15 bases between. CDR3 region: CSVEDRRGVGGYTF. The CDR3 DNA reads TGCAGCGTTGAAGATAGGCGGGGGGTGGGTGGCTACACCTTC.

CDR3 sequence: CASRRTRSSYNEQFF. The CDR3 DNA reads as TGTGCCAGCAGACGTACTAGAAGCTCCTACAATGAGCAGTTCTTC. This sequence joins TRBV6-1 and TRBJ2-1, with D perhaps matching TRBD2 (5 bases). Germline assignment: CDR1 MNHNS and CDR2 SASEGT. Trimming pared 6 bases from V and 0 bases from J, leaving 12 bases between. This CDR3 has 15 amino acids.

By proportion, this clonotype is medium-sized. This chain joins TRBV20-1 and TRBJ1-5, with no clear D. The CDR3 is 13 amino acids. Trimming removed 7 bases from V and 2 bases from J, with 12 bases in between. Germline CDR1 and CDR2: DFQATT and SNEGSKA (reference sequence). The CDR3 is CSVGGKGNQPQHF. For the CDR3, the DNA is TGCAGTGTAGGAGGGAAAGGCAATCAGCCCCAGCATTTT.

This clonotype was seen repeatedly, ten times or more. The chain uses TRBV7-2 and TRBJ2-3; D might be TRBD1 or TRBD2, each matching 5 bases. The CDR3 length is 15 residues. Between the trimmed V and J ends, which lost 3 bases and 6 bases, there was a span of 16 bases. In germline, CDR1 is SGHTA, CDR2 FQGNSA. The CDR3 bases are TGTGCCAGCAGCTTTCTGGGGGTGTCTTTTGATACGCAGTATTTT. Its protein product is CASSFLGVSFDTQYF.

V is TRBV20-1 and J is TRBJ2-1; 7 bases align to TRBD1. V trimming: 2 bases; J trimming: 4 bases; junction bases outside the gene matches: 11. This CDR3 is built from 16 residues. The germline CDR1 and CDR2 sequences are DFQATT and SNEGSKA (reference sequence). CDR3 protein: CSARTYRDRFYNEQFF. CDR3 nucleotide sequence: TGCAGTGCTAGAACCTACCGGGACAGATTTTACAATGAGCAGTTCTTC.

V is TRBV20-1 and J is TRBJ2-4, with 12 nucleotides matching TRBD1. The V gene end was trimmed by 4 bases and the J gene end by 0 bases; junction bases not matched to a gene: 7. CDR3 length: 17 residues. Germline CDR1 reads DFQATT; CDR2 reads SNEGSKA (reference sequence). The CDR3 loop reads CSATGQGAQGAKNIQYF. In DNA, the CDR3 is TGCAGTGCTACGGGACAGGGGGCCCAAGGAGCCAAAAACATTCAGTACTTC.